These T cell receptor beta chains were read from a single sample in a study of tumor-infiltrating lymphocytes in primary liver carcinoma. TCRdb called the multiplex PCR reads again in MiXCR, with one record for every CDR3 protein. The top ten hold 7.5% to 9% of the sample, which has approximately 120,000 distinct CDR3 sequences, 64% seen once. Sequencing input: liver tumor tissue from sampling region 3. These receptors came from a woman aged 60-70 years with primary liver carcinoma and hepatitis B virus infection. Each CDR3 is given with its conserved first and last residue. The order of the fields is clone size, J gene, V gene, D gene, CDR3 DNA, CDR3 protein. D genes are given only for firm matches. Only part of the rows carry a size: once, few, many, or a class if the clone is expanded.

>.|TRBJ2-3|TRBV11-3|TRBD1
TGTGCTAGCAGCCCCCGACAGGGGTCAAGCACATATGCGCAGTATTTT
CASSPRQGSSTYAQYF
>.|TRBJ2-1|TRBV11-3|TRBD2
TGTGCCAGCAGCTTAGGTCGGGGGGAGTGGGGCGTCGATGAGTACTTCTTC
CASSLGRGEWGVDEYFF
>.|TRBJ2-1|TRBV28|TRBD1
TGTGCCAGCAGTCGCAACAGGGGGCGGTACTATGAGCAGTTCTTC
CASSRNRGRYYEQFF
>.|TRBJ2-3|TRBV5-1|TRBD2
TGCGCCAGCAACTTGGAGCTAGCGGGAACTGGTACAGATACGCAGTATTTT
CASNLELAGTGTDTQYF
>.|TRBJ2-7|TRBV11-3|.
TGTGCCAACAGCCCCGGGACGGGGGACAACTACGAGCAGTACTTC
CANSPGTGDNYEQYF
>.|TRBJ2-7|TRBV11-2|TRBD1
TGTGCCAGCAGCATGGGACAGTCCTACTACGGGCAGTACTTC
CASSMGQSYYGQYF
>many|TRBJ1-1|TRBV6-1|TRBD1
TGTGCCAGCAGCACCCGCAGACAGGGAAAAACTGAAGCTTTCTTT
CASSTRRQGKTEAFF
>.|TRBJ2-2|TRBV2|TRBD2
TGTGCCAGCAGCGGACTAGCGGGAGTGAGGATCACCGGGGAGCTGTTTTTT
CASSGLAGVRITGELFF
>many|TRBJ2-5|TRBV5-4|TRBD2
TGTGCCAGCAGCTGGCGGGAGGAGGAAGAGACCCAGTACTTC
CASSWREEEETQYF
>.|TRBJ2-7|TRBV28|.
TGTGTCAGCAGCCCTACGCGGGCGGGGCAGTACTTC
CVSSPTRAGQYF
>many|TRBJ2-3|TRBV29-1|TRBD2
TGCAGCGTTGCCGGGACTAGGAGGGATACGCAGTATTTT
CSVAGTRRDTQYF
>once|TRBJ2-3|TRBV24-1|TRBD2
TGTGCCACCAGTGATTTAGGACTAGCGGGACATGCTACGCAGTATTTT
CATSDLGLAGHATQYF
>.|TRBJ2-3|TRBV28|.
TGTGCCAGCAGTTTATTTCCCCTTGGGGGGAGGACAGATACGGAGTATTTT
CASSLFPLGGRTDTEYF
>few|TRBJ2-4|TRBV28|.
TGTGCCAGCAGTCCCCTAGGCCAAACTAGCATCGTAGGGTCCAAAAACATTCAGTACTTC
CASSPLGQTSIVGSKNIQYF
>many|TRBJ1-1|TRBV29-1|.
TGCAGCGTTGAAGAGACCTACAGAGCTTTCTTT
CSVEETYRAFF